Listed here is a single T cell receptor beta chain. This clone's antigen is unknown. No base qualities exist here, and no much larger clone lies one base off it. The sample is drawn from a study of blood T cell repertoires in COVID-19 (dated by TCRdb to about 2020). With respect to the entire study: Samples from collaborators originated in the United States, Italy and Spain and spanned both the acute and convalescent phases of COVID-19. The prospective study material was composed of cDNA or gDNA derived from T cells, B-cell-depleted T cells, or PBMCs. The dataset comprised deeply sampled blood TCRbeta repertoires from subjects exposed to, actively infected with, or recovered from COVID-19. The repertoires were released in a freely available public database meant as a resource for research on the immune response to SARS-CoV-2. Samples came from the ongoing ImmuneRACE study (first 160 participants) plus 1,254 subjects from 6 global collaborators. The sample metadata nearly always contained a de-identified subject ID, COVID-19 status, age in years and sex. Where available, HLA class I and class II types were obtained from metadata supplied by the sample provider rather than from assay-based typing.

Study-level results and caveats: The amount of clinical and demographic metadata varied by source and participant and was provided uncurated.

CDR1 is given as SGHTA and CDR2 as FQGNSA, both from the germline V gene. Counted from cysteine to phenylalanine, this CDR3 has 14 amino acids. This entry keeps only the CDR3 DNA: 42 bases, framed from base 1. The junction carries 11 bases between V and J, which are trimmed by 2 bases and 3 bases respectively. Enrolling through a virtual design, the prospective study's participants ranged in age from roughly 18 to 95 years and lived across 24 United States geographic areas. In the prospective study, participants were assigned to cohorts based on the clinical history participants reported in a screening survey and a study questionnaire. A participant counted as exposed if, within 2 weeks of entering the study, that participant had been in contact with someone who had a PCR-confirmed or clinician-diagnosed COVID-19 case. In the prospective study, mobile phlebotomists collected whole blood, serum and a nasopharyngeal or oropharyngeal swab from each participant. Over a roughly two-month period, participants in the prospective study had the option of providing additional blood draws and questionnaires. Before DNA extraction, blood samples from the prospective study were shipped at room temperature or frozen.

The immunoSEQ Assay, a bias-controlled multiplex PCR, was used to amplify TCRbeta CDR3 regions from genomic DNA. Processing in the source paper ran as follows. Within the assay, amplification of reference gene primers was used to estimate how many nucleated cells each sample contained. To quantify the absolute abundance of each unique TCRbeta CDR3 rearrangement, sequence reads were collapsed and filtered. For each sample, productive Simpson clonality was calculated by taking the square root of Simpson's diversity index across productive rearrangements. TCRdb retrieved this table from immuneACCESS and kept in-frame rearrangements only. Not all clones are present; in checked studies, unresolved V genes account for under half, and no reason is known for the remainder. V and J calls and clone size follow that table, whereas D and trimming were derived from the DNA. This sample comprises 50,000 to 70,000 clones, roughly 70% of them detected only once. Approximately 51% of the sample is taken by the ten largest.

The sequence is built from TRBV7-2 and TRBJ2-7; the D gene lacks a confident call. The sequence derives from a woman aged 55-70 years who had been exposed to COVID-19. The sequencing sample was made of PBMCs or T cells enriched from blood (not recorded which). The DNA sequence reads TGTGCCAGCAGCTTAACGGGTTTCGACTACGAGCAGTACTTC. Protein translation: CASSLTGFDYEQYF.